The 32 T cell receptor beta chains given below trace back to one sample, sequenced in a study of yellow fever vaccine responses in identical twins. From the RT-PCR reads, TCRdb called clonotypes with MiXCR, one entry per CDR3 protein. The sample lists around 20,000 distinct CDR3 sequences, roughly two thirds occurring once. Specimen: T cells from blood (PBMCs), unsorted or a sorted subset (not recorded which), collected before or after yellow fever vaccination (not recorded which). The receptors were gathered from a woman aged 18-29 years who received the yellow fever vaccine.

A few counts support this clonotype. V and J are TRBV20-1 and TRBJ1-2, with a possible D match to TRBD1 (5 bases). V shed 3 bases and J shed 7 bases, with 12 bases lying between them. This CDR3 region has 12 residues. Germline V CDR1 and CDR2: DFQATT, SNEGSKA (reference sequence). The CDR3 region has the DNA TGCAGTGCTAGCAGGGATGTGGGTGGCTACACCTTC. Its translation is CSASRDVGGYTF.

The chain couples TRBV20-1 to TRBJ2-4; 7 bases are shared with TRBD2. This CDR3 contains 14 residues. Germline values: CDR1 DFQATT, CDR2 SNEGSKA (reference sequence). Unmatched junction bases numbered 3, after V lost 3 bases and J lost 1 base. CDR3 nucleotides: TGCAGTGCTAGCCTACTAGCGGCCAAAAACATTCAGTACTTC. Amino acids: CSASLLAAKNIQYF.

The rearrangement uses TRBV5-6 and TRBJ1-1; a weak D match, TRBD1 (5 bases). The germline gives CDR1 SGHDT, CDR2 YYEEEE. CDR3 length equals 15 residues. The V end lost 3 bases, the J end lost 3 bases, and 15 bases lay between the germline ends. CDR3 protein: CASSSWGLRDTEAFF. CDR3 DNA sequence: TGTGCCAGCAGCTCGTGGGGACTAAGAGACACTGAAGCTTTCTTT. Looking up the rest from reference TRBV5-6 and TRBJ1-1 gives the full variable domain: DAGVTQSPTHLIKTRGQQVTLRCSPKSGHDTVSWYQQALGQGPQFIFQYYEEEERQRGNFPDRFSGHQFPNYSSELNVNALLLGDSALYLCASSSWGLRDTEAFFGQGTRLTVV.

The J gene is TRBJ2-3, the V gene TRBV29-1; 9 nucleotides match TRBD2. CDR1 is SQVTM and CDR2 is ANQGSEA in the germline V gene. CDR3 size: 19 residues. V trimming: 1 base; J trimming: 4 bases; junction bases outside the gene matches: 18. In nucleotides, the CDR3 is TGCAGCGTTGAAGGCCCCCCCACCCTCGCGGGGGGGCTGGCAGATACGCAGTATTTT. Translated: CSVEGPPTLAGGLADTQYF.

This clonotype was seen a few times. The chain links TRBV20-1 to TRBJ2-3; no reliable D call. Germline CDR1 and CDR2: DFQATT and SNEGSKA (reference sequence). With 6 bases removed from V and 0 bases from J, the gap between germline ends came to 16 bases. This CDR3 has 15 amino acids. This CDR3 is CSALPTVLSTDTQYF. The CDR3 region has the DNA TGCAGTGCGCTTCCCACAGTCCTTAGCACAGATACGCAGTATTTT.

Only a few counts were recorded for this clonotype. The CDR3 DNA is TGTGCCAGCTCACCACCGCACAGGGGCAATGAGCAGTTCTTC. This translates into CASSPPHRGNEQFF. The chain joins TRBV18 to TRBJ2-1; 7 nucleotides match TRBD1. The CDR3 contains 14 residues. Germline V gene sequence: CDR1 KGHSH, CDR2 LQKENI. The trim removed 0 bases at V and 6 bases at J, leaving 2 bases unmatched.

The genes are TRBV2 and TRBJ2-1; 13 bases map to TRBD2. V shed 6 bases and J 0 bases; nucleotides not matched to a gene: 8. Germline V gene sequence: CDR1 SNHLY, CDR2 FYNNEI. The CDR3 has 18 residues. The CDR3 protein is CASRVGTSGVSSYNEQFF. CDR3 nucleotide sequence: TGTGCCAGCAGGGTAGGGACTAGCGGGGTTAGCTCCTACAATGAGCAGTTCTTC.

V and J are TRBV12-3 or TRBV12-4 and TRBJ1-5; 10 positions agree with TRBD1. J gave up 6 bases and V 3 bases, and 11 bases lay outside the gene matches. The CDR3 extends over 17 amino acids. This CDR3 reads CASSFITSGTGVQPQHF. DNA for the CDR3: TGTGCCAGCAGTTTCATAACTTCCGGGACAGGGGTTCAGCCCCAGCATTTT.

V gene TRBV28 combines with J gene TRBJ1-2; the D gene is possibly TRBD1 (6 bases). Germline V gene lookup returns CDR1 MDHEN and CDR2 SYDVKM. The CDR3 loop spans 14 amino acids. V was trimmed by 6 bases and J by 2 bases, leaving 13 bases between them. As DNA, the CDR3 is TGTGCCAGCAGGGCACAGGGCAGGAACTATGGCTACACCTTC. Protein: CASRAQGRNYGYTF.

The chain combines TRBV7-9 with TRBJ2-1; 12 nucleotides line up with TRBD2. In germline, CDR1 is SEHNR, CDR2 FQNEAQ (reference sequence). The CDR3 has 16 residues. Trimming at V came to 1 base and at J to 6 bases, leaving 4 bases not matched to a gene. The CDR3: CASSLVQTSGSNEQFF. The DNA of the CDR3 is TGTGCCAGCAGCTTAGTCCAGACTAGCGGGAGCAATGAGCAGTTCTTC.

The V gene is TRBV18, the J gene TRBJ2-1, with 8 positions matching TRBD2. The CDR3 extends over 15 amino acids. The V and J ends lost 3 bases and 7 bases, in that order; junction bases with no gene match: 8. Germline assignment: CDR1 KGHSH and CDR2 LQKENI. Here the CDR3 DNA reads TGTGCCAGCTCACCGGAATTGGGACTAGGGAATGAGCAGTTCTTC. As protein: CASSPELGLGNEQFF.

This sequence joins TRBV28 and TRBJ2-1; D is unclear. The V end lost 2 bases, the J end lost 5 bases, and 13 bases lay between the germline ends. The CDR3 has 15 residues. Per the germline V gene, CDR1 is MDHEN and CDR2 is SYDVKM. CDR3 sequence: CASSLERTVNNEQFF. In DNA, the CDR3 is TGTGCCAGCAGTTTAGAGAGGACGGTAAACAATGAGCAGTTCTTC.

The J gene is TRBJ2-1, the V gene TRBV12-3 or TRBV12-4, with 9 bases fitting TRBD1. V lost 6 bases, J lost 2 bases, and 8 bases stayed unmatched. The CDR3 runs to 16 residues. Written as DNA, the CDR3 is TGTGCCAGCAGAATGACAGGGGGGCGAACCTACAATGAGCAGTTCTTC. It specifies CASRMTGGRTYNEQFF.

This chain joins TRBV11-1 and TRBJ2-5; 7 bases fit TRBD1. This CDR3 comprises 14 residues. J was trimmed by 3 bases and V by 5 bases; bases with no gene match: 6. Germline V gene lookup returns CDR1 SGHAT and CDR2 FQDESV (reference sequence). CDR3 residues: CASSRGQGEETQYF. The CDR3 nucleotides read TGTGCCAGCAGCCGAGGCCAGGGGGAAGAGACCCAGTACTTC.

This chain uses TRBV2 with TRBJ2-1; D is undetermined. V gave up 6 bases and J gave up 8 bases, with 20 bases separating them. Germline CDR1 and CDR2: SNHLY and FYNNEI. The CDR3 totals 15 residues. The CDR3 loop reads CASRDPVIGPYEQFF. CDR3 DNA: TGTGCCAGCAGGGATCCGGTGATCGGTCCCTATGAGCAGTTCTTC.

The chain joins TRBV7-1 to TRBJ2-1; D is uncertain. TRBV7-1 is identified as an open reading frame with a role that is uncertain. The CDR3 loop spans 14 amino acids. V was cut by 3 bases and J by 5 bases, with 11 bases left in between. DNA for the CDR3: TGTGCCAGCAGCTCGGGCGGCCGAAACAATGAGCAGTTCTTC. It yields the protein CASSSGGRNNEQFF.

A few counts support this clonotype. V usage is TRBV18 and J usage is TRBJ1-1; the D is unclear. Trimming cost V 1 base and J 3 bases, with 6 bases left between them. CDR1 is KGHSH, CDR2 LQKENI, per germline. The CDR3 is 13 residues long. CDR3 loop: CASSPLGYTEAFF. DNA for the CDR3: TGTGCCAGCTCACCACTAGGGTACACTGAAGCTTTCTTT.

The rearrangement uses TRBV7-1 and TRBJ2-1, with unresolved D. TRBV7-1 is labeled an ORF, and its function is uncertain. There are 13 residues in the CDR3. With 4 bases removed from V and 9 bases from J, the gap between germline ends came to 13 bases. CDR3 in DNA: TGTGCCAGCAGCTTGTTCACTATTCCTGAGCAGTTCTTC. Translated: CASSLFTIPEQFF.

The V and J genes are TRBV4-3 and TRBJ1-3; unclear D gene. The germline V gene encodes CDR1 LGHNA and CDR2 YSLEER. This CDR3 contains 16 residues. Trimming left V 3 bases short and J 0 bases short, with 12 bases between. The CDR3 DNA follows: TGCGCCAGCAGCCAGGTTGGATGGAACTCTGGAAACACCATATATTTT. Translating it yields CASSQVGWNSGNTIYF.

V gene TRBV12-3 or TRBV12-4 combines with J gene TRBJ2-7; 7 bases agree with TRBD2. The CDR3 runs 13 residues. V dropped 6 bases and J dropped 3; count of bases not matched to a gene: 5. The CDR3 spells CASSLADNYEQYF. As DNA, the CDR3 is TGTGCCAGCAGCCTAGCGGATAACTACGAGCAGTACTTC.

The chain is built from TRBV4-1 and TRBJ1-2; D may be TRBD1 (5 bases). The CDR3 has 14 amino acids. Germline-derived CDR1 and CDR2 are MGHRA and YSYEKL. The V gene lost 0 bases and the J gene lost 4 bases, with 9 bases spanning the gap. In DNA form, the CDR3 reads TGCGCCAGCAGCCAAGATAGTCAGGGCTATGGCTACACCTTC. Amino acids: CASSQDSQGYGYTF.

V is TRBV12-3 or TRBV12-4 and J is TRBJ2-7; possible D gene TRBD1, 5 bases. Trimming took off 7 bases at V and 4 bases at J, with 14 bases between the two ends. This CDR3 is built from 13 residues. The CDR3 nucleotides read TGTGCCAGCACTTTTGACAGATCTTACGAGCAGTACGTC. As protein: CASTFDRSYEQYV.

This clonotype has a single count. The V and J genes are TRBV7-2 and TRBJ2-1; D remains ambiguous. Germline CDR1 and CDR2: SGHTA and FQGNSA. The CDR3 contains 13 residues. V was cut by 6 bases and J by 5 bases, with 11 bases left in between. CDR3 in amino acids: CASRENRDNEQFF. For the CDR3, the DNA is TGTGCCAGCAGAGAGAACAGAGACAATGAGCAGTTCTTC.

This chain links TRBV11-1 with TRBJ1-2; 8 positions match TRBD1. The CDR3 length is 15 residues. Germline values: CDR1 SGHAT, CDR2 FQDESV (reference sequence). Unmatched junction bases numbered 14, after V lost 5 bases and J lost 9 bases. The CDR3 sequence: CASSRDLWTGTSYTF. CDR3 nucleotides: TGTGCCAGCAGCCGCGACCTTTGGACAGGGACAAGCTACACCTTC.

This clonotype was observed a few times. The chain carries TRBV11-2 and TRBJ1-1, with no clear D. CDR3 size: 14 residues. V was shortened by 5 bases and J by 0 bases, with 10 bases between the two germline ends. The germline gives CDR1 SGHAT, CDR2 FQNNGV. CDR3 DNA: TGTGCCAGCAGCACGACGGTAATGAACACTGAAGCTTTCTTT. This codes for CASSTTVMNTEAFF.

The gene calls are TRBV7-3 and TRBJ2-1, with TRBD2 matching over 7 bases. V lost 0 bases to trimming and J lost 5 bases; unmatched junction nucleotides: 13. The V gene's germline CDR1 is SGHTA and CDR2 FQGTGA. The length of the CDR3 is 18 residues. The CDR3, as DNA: TGTGCCAGCAGCTTAACGTCCCCCGGACTAGGAATGAACAATGAGCAGTTCTTC. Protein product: CASSLTSPGLGMNNEQFF.

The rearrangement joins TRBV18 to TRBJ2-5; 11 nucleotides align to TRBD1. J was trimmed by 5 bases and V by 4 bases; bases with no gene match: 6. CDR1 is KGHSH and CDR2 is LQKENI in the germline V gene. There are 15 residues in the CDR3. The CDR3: CASSLRTGGMETQYF. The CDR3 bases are TGTGCCAGCTCACTTCGGACAGGGGGCATGGAGACCCAGTACTTC.

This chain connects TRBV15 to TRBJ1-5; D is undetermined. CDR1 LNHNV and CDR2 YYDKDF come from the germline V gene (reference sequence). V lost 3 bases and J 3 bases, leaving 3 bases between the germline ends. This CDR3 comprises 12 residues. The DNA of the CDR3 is TGTGCCACCAGCAGGAACAATCAGCCCCAGCATTTT. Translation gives CATSRNNQPQHF. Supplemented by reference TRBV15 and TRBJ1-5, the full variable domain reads DAMVIQNPRYQVTQFGKPVTLSCSQTLNHNVMYWYQQKSSQAPKLLFHYYDKDFNNEADTPDNFQSRRPNTSFCFLDIRSPGLGDTAMYLCATSRNNQPQHFGDGTRLSIL.

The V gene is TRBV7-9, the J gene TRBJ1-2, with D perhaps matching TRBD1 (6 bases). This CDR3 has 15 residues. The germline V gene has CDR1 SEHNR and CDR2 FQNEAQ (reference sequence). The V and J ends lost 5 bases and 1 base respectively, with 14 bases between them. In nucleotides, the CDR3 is TGTGCCAGCAGCCCCCCACAGGGTAATAACTATGGCTACACCTTC. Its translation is CASSPPQGNNYGYTF. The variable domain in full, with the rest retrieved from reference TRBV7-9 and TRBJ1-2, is DTGVSQNPRHKITKRGQNVTFRCDPISEHNRLYWYRQTLGQGPEFLTYFQNEAQLEKSRLLSDRFSAERPKGSFSTLEIQRTEQGDSAMYLCASSPPQGNNYGYTFGSGTRLTVV.

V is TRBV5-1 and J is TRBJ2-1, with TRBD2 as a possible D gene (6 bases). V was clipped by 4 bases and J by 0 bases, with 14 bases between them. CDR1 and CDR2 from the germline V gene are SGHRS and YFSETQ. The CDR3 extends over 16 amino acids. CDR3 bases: TGCGCCAGCAGCCTCGGCGGGGCCAGCTCCTACAATGAGCAGTTCTTC. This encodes CASSLGGASSYNEQFF.

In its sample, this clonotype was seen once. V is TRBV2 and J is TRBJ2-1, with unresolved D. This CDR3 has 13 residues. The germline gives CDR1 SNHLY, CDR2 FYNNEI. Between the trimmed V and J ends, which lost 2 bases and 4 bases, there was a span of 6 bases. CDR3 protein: CASSEFGYNEQFF. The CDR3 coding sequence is TGTGCCAGCAGTGAATTCGGGTACAATGAGCAGTTCTTC.

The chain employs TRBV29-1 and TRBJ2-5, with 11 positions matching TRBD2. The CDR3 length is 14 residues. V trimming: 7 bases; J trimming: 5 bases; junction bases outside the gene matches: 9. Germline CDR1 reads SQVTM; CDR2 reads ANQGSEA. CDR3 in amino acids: CSALSGRALETQYF. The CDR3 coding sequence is TGCAGCGCCCTTAGCGGGAGGGCCCTGGAGACCCAGTACTTC. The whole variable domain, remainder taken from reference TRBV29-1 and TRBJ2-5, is SAVISQKPSRDICQRGTSLTIQCQVDSQVTMMFWYRQQPGQSLTLIATANQGSEATYESGFVIDKFPISRPNLTFSTLTVSNMSPEDSSIYLCSALSGRALETQYFGPGTRLLVL.